This TCR beta chain was sequenced during a study of cytomegalovirus exposure and HLA in healthy donors. About the study: HLA-typed donors were the source of around 77 million unique TCRs held in an early data release. Among the roughly 430 genotyped donors, 70% to 85% were placed in the Caucasian-associated ancestry cluster. Overall study results and limits: Later on, analysis showed that most CMV-associated TCR beta chains appeared to be HLA-restricted.

The PCR employed 60 Vbeta primers together with 13 Jbeta primers. Some clones are missing from TCRdb's copy, which holds only in-frame ones; the method was immunoSEQ multiplex PCR. The profile shows approximately 140,000 clones, roughly 80% of them singletons. Each donor was nominally healthy when sampled (though unrecorded immune exposures were likely). Concerning this clone: Its antigen is undetermined.

This CDR3 region has 15 residues. CDR1 is MGHRA and CDR2 is YSYEKL in the germline V gene. V shed 3 bases, J shed 0 bases, and the junction held 4 bases outside the gene matches. The clonotype originates from a man aged 40-49 years in good health and CMV-seropositive. Sequencing used PBMCs. The chain recombines TRBV4-1 with TRBJ1-1; 7 bases fit TRBD1. CDR3 sequence reads: CASSQITGVNTEAFF. In nucleotides, the CDR3 is TGCGCCAGCAGCCAGATAACAGGGGTGAACACTGAAGCTTTCTTT.